The TCR beta chain described here comes from a study of T-cell reconstitution after alpha-beta-depleted transplantation in children. The study's findings and limits: Where some patients showed high TCRbeta diversity at day 60, it came from recipient T cells and thymic progenitors that had survived. Most T-cell counts and diversity one year after the transplant came from T cells that were newly produced.

CDR3 length equals 16 residues. Trimming at V came to 3 bases and at J to 0 bases, leaving 9 bases not matched to a gene. Germline V CDR1 and CDR2: DFQATT, SNEGSKA (reference sequence). This sample's TCRbeta library carried unique molecular identifier barcodes. MiXCR, applied by TCRdb to the PCR reads, yields one record per CDR3 protein. The repertoire holds 480,000 or so distinct CDR3 sequences, with 8% to 11% as singletons. In its sample, this clonotype was seen a few times. Its target is not known. V gene TRBV20-1 combines with J gene TRBJ2-3, with TRBD2 identical over 7 bases. The source was PBMCs, collected before TCRalphabeta/CD19-depleted stem cell transplant. This receptor was obtained from a child aged 2 to 15 with inherited bone marrow failure, due to receive a stem cell transplant. The CDR3 here is CSASRLGRESTDTQYF. In DNA, the CDR3 is TGCAGTGCTAGCCGTCTTGGGCGGGAGAGCACAGATACGCAGTATTTT.